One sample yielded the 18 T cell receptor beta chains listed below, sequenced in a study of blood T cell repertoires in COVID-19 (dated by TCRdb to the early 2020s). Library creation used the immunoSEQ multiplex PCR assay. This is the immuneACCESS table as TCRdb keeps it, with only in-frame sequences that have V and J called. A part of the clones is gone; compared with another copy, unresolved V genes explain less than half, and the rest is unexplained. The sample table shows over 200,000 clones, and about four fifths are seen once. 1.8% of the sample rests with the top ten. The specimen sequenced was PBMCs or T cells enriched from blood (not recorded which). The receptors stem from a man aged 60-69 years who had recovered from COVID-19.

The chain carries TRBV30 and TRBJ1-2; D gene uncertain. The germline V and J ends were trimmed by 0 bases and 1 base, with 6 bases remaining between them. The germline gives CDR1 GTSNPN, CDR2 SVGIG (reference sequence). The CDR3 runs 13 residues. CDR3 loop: CAWSVQFNYGYTF. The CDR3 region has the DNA TGTGCCTGGAGTGTACAGTTTAACTATGGCTACACCTTC.

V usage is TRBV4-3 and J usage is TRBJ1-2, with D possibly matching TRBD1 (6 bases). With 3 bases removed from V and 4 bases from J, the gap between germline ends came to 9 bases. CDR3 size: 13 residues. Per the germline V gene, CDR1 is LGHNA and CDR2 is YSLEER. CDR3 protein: CASSHRGTYGYTF. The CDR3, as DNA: TGCGCCAGCAGCCACAGGGGCACCTATGGCTACACCTTC.

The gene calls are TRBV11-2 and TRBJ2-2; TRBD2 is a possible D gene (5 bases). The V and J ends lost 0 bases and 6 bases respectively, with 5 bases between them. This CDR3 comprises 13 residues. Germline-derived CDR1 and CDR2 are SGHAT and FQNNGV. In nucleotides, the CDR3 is TGTGCCAGCAGCTTAGAGAGGGCCGGGGAGCTGTTTTTT. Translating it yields CASSLERAGELFF.

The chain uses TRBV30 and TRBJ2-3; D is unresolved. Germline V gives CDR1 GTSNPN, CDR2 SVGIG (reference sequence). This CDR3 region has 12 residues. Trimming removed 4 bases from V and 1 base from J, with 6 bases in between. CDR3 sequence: CAWNRGTDTQYF. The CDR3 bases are TGTGCCTGGAACAGAGGCACAGATACGCAGTATTTT.

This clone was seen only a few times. The CDR3 loop is CASRRRDSPTDTQYF. CDR3 nucleotide sequence: TGTGCCAGCAGGCGACGGGACAGTCCCACAGATACGCAGTATTTT. The V and J genes are TRBV7-2 and TRBJ2-3, with TRBD1 matching 7 bases. Germline trimming cut 6 bases from V and 2 bases from J; bases unmatched to any gene: 8. The CDR3 length is 15 residues. The germline V gene encodes CDR1 SGHTA and CDR2 FQGNSA.

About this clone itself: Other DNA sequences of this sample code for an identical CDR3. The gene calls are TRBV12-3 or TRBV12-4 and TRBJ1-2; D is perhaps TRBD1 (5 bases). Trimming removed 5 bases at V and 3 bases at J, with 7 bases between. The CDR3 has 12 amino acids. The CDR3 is CASSPRDYGYTF. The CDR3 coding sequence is TGTGCCAGCAGTCCCAGGGACTATGGCTACACCTTC.

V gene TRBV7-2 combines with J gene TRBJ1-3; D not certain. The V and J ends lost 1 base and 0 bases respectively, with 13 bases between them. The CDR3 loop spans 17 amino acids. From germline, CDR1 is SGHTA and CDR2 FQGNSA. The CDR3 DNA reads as TGTGCCAGCAGCTTAGTATCGGGAAGTTTCTCTGGAAACACCATATATTTT. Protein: CASSLVSGSFSGNTIYF. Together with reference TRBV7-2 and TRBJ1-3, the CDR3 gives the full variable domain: GAGVSQSPSNKVTEKGKDVELRCDPISGHTALYWYRQSLGQGLEFLIYFQGNSAPDKSGLPSDRFSAERTGGSVSTLTIQRTQQEDSAVYLCASSLVSGSFSGNTIYFGEGSWLTVV.

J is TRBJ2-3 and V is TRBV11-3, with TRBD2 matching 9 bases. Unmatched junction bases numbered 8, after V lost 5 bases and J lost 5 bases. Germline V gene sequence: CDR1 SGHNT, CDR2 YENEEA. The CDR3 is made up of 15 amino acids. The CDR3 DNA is TGTGCCAGCAGCCGTGCGGGGGGGCGACAAGATACGCAGTATTTT. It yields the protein CASSRAGGRQDTQYF.

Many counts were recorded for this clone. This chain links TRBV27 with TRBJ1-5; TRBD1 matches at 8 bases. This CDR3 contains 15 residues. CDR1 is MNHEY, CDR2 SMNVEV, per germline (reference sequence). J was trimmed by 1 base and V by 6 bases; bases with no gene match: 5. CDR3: CASRDREASNQPQHF. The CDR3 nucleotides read TGTGCCAGCAGGGACAGGGAAGCGAGCAATCAGCCCCAGCATTTT.

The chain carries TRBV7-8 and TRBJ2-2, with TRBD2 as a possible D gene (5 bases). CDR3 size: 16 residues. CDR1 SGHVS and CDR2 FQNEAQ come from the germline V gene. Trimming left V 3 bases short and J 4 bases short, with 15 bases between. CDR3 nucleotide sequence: TGTGCCAGCAGCTTCAATCGTCGGGGTGGCACCGGGGAGCTGTTTTTT. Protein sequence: CASSFNRRGGTGELFF.

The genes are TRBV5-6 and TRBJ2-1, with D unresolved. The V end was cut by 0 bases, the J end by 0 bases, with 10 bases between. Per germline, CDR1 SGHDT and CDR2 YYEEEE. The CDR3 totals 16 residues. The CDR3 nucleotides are TGTGCCAGCAGCTTGGCCACAGATAGCTCCTACAATGAGCAGTTCTTC. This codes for CASSLATDSSYNEQFF.

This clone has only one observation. CDR3 sequence reads: CASSLAALGDTQYF. The DNA of the CDR3 is TGTGCCAGCAGCTTGGCGGCTCTCGGGGATACGCAGTATTTT. The genes are TRBV5-6 and TRBJ2-3; unclear D gene. The CDR3 contains 14 residues. Germline V gene lookup returns CDR1 SGHDT and CDR2 YYEEEE. V shed 0 bases and J shed 6 bases, with 11 bases lying between them.

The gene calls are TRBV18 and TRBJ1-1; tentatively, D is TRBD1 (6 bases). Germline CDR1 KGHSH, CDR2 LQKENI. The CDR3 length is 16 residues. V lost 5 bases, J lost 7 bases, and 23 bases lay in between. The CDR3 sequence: CASSKRAGDLNVEAFF. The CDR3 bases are TGTGCCAGCTCAAAACGGGCAGGGGACCTAAATGTTGAAGCTTTCTTT.

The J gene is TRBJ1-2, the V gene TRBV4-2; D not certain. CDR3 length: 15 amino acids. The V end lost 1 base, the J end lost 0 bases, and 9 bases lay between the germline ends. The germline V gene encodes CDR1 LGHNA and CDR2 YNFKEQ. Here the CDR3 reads CASSQGLAANYGYTF. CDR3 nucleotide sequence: TGTGCCAGCAGCCAAGGTTTGGCAGCTAACTATGGCTACACCTTC.

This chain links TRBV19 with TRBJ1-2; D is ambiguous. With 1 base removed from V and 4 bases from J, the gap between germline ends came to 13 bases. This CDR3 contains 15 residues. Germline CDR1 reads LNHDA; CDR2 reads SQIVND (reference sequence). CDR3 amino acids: CASSIVYGLSYGYTF. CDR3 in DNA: TGTGCCAGTAGTATAGTATACGGACTGAGCTATGGCTACACCTTC.

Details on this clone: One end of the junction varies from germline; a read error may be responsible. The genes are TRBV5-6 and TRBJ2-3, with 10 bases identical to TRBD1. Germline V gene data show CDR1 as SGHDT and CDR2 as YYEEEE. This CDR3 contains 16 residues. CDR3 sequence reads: CASSFGTGVFADTRYF. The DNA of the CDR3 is TGTGCCAGCAGCTTCGGGACAGGGGTGTTTGCAGATACGCGGTATTTT.

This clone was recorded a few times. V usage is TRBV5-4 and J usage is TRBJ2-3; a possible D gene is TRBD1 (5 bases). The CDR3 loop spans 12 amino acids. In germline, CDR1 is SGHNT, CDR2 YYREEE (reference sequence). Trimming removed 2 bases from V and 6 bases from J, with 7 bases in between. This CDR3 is CASSFGADTQYF. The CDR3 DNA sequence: TGTGCCAGCAGCTTTGGGGCGGATACGCAGTATTTT.

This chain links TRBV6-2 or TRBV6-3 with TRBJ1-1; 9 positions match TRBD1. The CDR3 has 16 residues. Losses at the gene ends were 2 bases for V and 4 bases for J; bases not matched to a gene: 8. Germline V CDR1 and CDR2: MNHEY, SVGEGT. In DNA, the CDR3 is TGTGCCAGCAGTTACAGGGACAGGGAGGAGGGCACTGAAGCTTTCTTT. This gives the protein CASSYRDREEGTEAFF.